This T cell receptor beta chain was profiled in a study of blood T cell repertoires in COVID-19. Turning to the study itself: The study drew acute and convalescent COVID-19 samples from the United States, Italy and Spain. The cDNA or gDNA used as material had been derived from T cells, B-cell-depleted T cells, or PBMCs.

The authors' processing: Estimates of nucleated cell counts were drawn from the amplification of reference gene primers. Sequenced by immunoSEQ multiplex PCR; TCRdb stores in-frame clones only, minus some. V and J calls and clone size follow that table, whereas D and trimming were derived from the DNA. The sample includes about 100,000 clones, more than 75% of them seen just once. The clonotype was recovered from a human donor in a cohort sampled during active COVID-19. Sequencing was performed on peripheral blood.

CDR3 amino acids: CASSFSEETQYF. In nucleotides, the CDR3 is TGTGCCAGCAGCTTCTCAGAAGAGACCCAGTACTTC. The genes are TRBV11-2 and TRBJ2-5, with D unclear. CDR1 SGHAT and CDR2 FQNNGV come from the germline V gene. This CDR3 has 12 amino acids. Trimming stripped 3 bases from V and 3 bases from J, with 5 bases between.